The 3 T cell receptor beta chains in this list originate from one sample, sequenced in a study of T cells expressing NK-cell markers. TCRdb re-called the 5' RACE reads; one entry per CDR3 protein, DNA not given. This repertoire includes some 140,000 distinct CDR3 sequences. Material for sequencing was blood T cells: a sorted CD56 or NKG2C T cell subset, CD4+ or CD8+ T cells, or bulk PBMC T cells (not recorded which). All receptors derive from a woman aged 45-59 years in good health.

The V call is TRBV7-2, the J call TRBJ2-1. From germline, CDR1 is SGHTA and CDR2 FQGNSA. The CDR3 runs to 13 residues. CDR3 in amino acids: CASSLYVVREQFF.

CDR3 protein: CASSRDNLRSPLHF. The rearrangement joins TRBV4-1 to TRBJ1-6; TCRdb selects TRBD1, and the lack of DNA leaves this call unchecked. CDR1 is MGHRA, CDR2 YSYEKL, per germline. The CDR3 is 14 amino acids.

The chain combines TRBV12-5 with TRBJ1-5; the TRBD1 assignment by TCRdb is unverifiable without DNA. The CDR3 consists of 15 residues. Germline CDR1 and CDR2: LGHNT and FRNRAP. CDR3 in amino acids: CASGLRQGNNQPQHF.